This T cell receptor beta chain appears in the sequencing data of a study of CD8 T cells in ankylosing spondylitis. Quantitative 5'-RACE was performed with molecular barcodes, and it yielded the TCR beta libraries. TCRdb reprocessed the 5' RACE reads with MiXCR, giving one entry per CDR3 protein. The sample yields almost 250,000 distinct CDR3 sequences, 30% to 35% seen once. V shed 4 bases and J shed 2 bases, with 10 bases lying between them. The CDR3 length is 14 residues. Germline V gene data show CDR1 as SGHDT and CDR2 as YYEEEE. With respect to this clonotype: Its antigen is still unknown.

Study observations and caveats: Reportedly, significant enrichment of disease-linked clones occurred in matched ankylosing spondylitis synovial fluid.

The clonotype comes from a male donor with ankylosing spondylitis or in good health (not recorded which). The chain recombines TRBV5-6 with TRBJ1-5; no clear D. The sequenced material came from blood, either unsorted or a sorted T cell fraction (not recorded which). CDR3 in DNA: TGTGCCAGCAGCCGGAGGCAGGGCAATCAGCCCCAGCATTTT. Translated: CASSRRQGNQPQHF.